The T cell receptor beta chain under discussion was sequenced for a study of blood T cell repertoires in COVID-19. Study-wide context: Acute-phase and convalescent COVID-19 samples originated in the United States, Italy and Spain. T cells, B-cell-depleted T cells, or PBMCs provided the cDNA or gDNA that served as material.

Authors' data handling: Estimates of nucleated cell counts were drawn from the amplification of reference gene primers. Measured with immunoSEQ multiplex PCR; TCRdb has only the in-frame clones, and not every one. V and J calls plus clone size are reproduced from that table; the DNA served to infer D and trimming. The sample contains about 16,000 clones, approximately 89% of which appear only once. This clone has only one observation. Germline CDR1 SGDLS, CDR2 YYNGEE. This CDR3 spans 18 amino acids. Germline trimming cut 0 bases from V and 4 bases from J; bases unmatched to any gene: 11. The TCR comes from a human donor in a cohort sampled during active COVID-19. Sequencing used peripheral blood. The rearrangement joins TRBV9 to TRBJ2-1, with 9 bases matching TRBD2. The CDR3 DNA sequence: TGTGCCAGCAGCGTAGGGTTAGCGGGGGCCCCCCTTTACAATGAGCAGTTCTTC. Translating it yields CASSVGLAGAPLYNEQFF.